The sequence of this T cell receptor beta chain was determined in a study of blood T cell repertoires in COVID-19. Study as a whole: Material from acute and convalescent COVID-19 was sourced from the United States, Italy and Spain.

TCRdb's copy holds only in-frame clones and misses some; the assay was immunoSEQ multiplex PCR. Of more than 350,000 clones listed, about 86% were seen once; the top ten hold about a tenth. Cohorts were based on clinical histories the participants reported. This clonotype was sampled from a woman aged 45-65 years who had recovered from COVID-19. Sequencing input: PBMCs or T cells enriched from blood (not recorded which).

Here the CDR3 reads CASSSTGGGNQPQHF. For the CDR3, the DNA is TGTGCCAGCAGTTCTACGGGAGGGGGCAATCAGCCCCAGCATTTT. This rearrangement joins TRBV6-5 to TRBJ1-5; D might be TRBD1 (5 bases). Germline loops: CDR1 MNHEY, CDR2 SVGAGI. Trimming cost V 4 bases and J 2 bases, with 12 bases left between them. This CDR3 has 15 residues.